These 3 T cell receptor beta chains were sequenced from one sample in a study of metastatic and nonmetastatic thyroid tumors. Patients underwent thyroid surgery, and none had received any treatment before it. MiXCR reprocessed the PCR reads for TCRdb. Found here are some 31,000 clones, about 3.9% of them singletons; the top ten hold around 23%. The specimen was blood. The source is a female donor with papillary thyroid cancer or a benign thyroid nodule (not recorded which). Some clones in this sample may be carry-over from other donors' samples.

The table lists this clone with a few counts. A much larger clone sits a single nucleotide away, making a read error possible. The genes are TRBV9 and TRBJ1-1, with a possible D match to TRBD1 (6 bases). The V gene lost 2 bases and the J gene lost 1 base, with 12 bases spanning the gap. Germline values: CDR1 SGDLS, CDR2 YYNGEE. This CDR3 is built from 15 residues. CDR3 sequence: CASSVSGTQNTEAFF. The CDR3 bases are TGTGCCAGCAGCGTTAGCGGGACACAGAACACTGAAGCTTTCTTT.

This sequence joins TRBV12-3 or TRBV12-4 and TRBJ2-2; a possible D gene is TRBD1 (5 bases). The V end was cut by 4 bases, the J end by 1 base, with 13 bases between. The CDR3 is made up of 16 amino acids. The CDR3 reads CASSYGVTGNTGELFF. The CDR3 nucleotides are TGTGCCAGCAGTTATGGGGTCACAGGGAACACCGGGGAGCTGTTTTTT.

This clone was counted only a few times. The chain is built from TRBV12-3 or TRBV12-4 and TRBJ1-2; D unresolved. There are 10 residues in the CDR3. Between the trimmed V and J ends, which lost 6 bases and 4 bases, there was a span of 3 bases. Here the CDR3 reads CASRSYGYTF. The DNA of the CDR3 is TGTGCCAGCAGGAGCTATGGCTACACCTTC.